This T cell receptor (beta chain) was retrieved from a study of beta chain features in type 1 diabetes. Study-wide results and limits: Moderate yet significant TCRB CDR3 shortening was seen in Type 1 diabetes patients in all four CD4+ subsets.

Expressed TCRB transcripts got sequenced, as all isolated RNA was reverse transcribed. The assay was immunoSEQ multiplex PCR, and TCRdb's table has in-frame clones only and misses some. Of fewer than 300,000 clones in the sample, about 20% are singletons; the top ten hold 0.025% to 0.035%. V was clipped by 0 bases and J by 10 bases, with 10 bases between them. The germline V gene has CDR1 SGHTA and CDR2 FQGTGA. CDR3 length: 13 amino acids. Note on this clone: Its antigen is currently unknown.

The TCR originated in a woman aged 40 to 49 with type 1 diabetes. Material: naive CD4+ T cells from blood. The chain combines TRBV7-3 with TRBJ2-1, with D possibly TRBD2 on 6 matching bases. The CDR3 here is CASSLTWGDEQFF. In DNA, the CDR3 is TGTGCCAGCAGCTTAACTTGGGGGGACGAGCAGTTCTTC.